These 18 T cell receptor beta chains share one sample of origin, sequenced in a study of T cells in Graves' hyperthyroidism and ophthalmopathy. TCR beta CDR3 regions were amplified from RNA. First-round RT-PCR targeting the TCR CDR3 was performed with the HTBI primer set. TCRdb redid the calling of the multiplex PCR reads with MiXCR, one entry per CDR3 protein. The profile covers some 700,000 distinct CDR3 sequences, with roughly 17% appearing a single time and 15% taken by the ten largest. Sequencing was carried out using blood. These receptors all stem from a man over 45 with Graves' hyperthyroidism.

This clonotype was picked up a small number of times. The rearrangement uses TRBV10-3 and TRBJ2-1; D assignment may be TRBD1 or TRBD2 (6 bases each). Germline V lookup: CDR1 ENHRY, CDR2 SYGVKD. The CDR3 runs 15 residues. With 0 bases removed from V and 4 bases from J, the gap between germline ends came to 10 bases. DNA of the CDR3: TGTGCCATCAGTGAGTCAAGGGGGGATTACAATGAGCAGTTCTTC. Translating it yields CAISESRGDYNEQFF.

The V gene is TRBV5-1, the J gene TRBJ1-1, with unresolved D. The CDR3 runs 12 residues. With 7 bases removed from V and 3 bases from J, the gap between germline ends came to 10 bases. The germline V gene has CDR1 SGHRS and CDR2 YFSETQ. CDR3 protein: CASRRSDTEAFF. The CDR3 region has the DNA TGCGCCAGCCGCAGGAGCGACACTGAAGCTTTCTTT.

This chain connects TRBV10-2 to TRBJ2-2; the D call may be TRBD1 or TRBD2 (6 bases each). Germline V CDR1 and CDR2: WSHSY, SAAADI. Deletions cut 8 bases from V and 6 bases from J, with 10 bases between. The CDR3 has 12 amino acids. The CDR3 DNA reads as TGCGCCAGCGTTGGGGGGCCCGGGGAGCTGTTTTTT. It encodes CASVGGPGELFF.

This clonotype was picked up many times. The chain uses TRBV27 and TRBJ1-2; D is unclear. This CDR3 comprises 14 residues. Germline CDR1 and CDR2: MNHEY and SMNVEV (reference sequence). V was clipped by 5 bases and J by 8 bases, with 18 bases between them. CDR3 amino acids: CASSRKTPSYGYTF. The CDR3 DNA reads TGTGCCAGCAGTCGAAAAACCCCAAGTTACGGCTACACCTTC.

Only a few counts were recorded for this clonotype. The chain uses TRBV4-2 and TRBJ1-3; a possible D gene is TRBD1 (5 bases). Trimming stripped 3 bases from V and 4 bases from J, with 16 bases between. Germline V gene data show CDR1 as LGHNA and CDR2 as YNFKEQ. This CDR3 comprises 16 residues. DNA of the CDR3: TGTGCCAGCAGCCATAGAACAGGATTGGAAGGAAACACCATATATTTT. Its protein product is CASSHRTGLEGNTIYF.

Ten or more counts support this clonotype. V gene TRBV7-2 combines with J gene TRBJ2-1; perhaps TRBD2 as D (6 bases). CDR3 length equals 15 residues. Germline V lookup: CDR1 SGHTA, CDR2 FQGNSA. V was pared by 4 bases and J by 0 bases, with 10 bases between. DNA for the CDR3: TGTGCCAGCAGCTCCTCGACTAGCTCCTACAATGAGCAGTTCTTC. Protein: CASSSSTSSYNEQFF.

The chain couples TRBV12-3 or TRBV12-4 to TRBJ2-3, with D perhaps TRBD2 (6 bases). This CDR3 contains 16 residues. V dropped 0 bases and J dropped 3 bases, with 13 bases sitting between them. CDR3 in DNA: TGTGCCAGCAGTTTAGCGGGGAGGAGAAGGACAGATACGCAGTATTTT. Translating gives CASSLAGRRRTDTQYF.

This clonotype was found many times. The gene calls are TRBV28 and TRBJ2-2; D possibly corresponds to TRBD2 (6 bases). Germline V gives CDR1 MDHEN, CDR2 SYDVKM. The CDR3 covers 13 residues. V was clipped by 7 bases and J by 5 bases, with 11 bases between them. This chain's CDR3 is CASTQEGTGELFF. For the CDR3, the DNA is TGTGCCAGCACCCAGGAGGGAACCGGGGAGCTGTTTTTT.

V is TRBV25-1 and J is TRBJ2-5; TRBD2 is a possible D gene (5 bases). V was clipped by 4 bases and J by 0 bases, with 15 bases between them. The CDR3 has 16 residues. Germline V gene data show CDR1 as MGHDK and CDR2 as SYGVNS. CDR3 bases: TGTGCCAGCAGTGGAGGGAAGGGTTCCTACCAAGAGACCCAGTACTTC. Protein: CASSGGKGSYQETQYF.

A few counts support this clonotype. The chain links TRBV7-2 to TRBJ2-5, with TRBD2 identical over 9 bases. The CDR3 is 15 residues long. The germline V gene has CDR1 SGHTA and CDR2 FQGNSA. The junction had 7 bases not matched to a gene; V was cut back by 3 bases and J by 5 bases. The CDR3 region has the DNA TGTGCCAGCAGCTTTGTAGCGGGAGTAGGCGAGACCCAGTACTTC. It yields the protein CASSFVAGVGETQYF.

This clonotype was detected many times. This chain links TRBV10-3 with TRBJ2-7; 8 nucleotides line up with TRBD2. The germline gives CDR1 ENHRY, CDR2 SYGVKD. CDR3 size: 14 residues. Trimming took 0 bases from V and 7 from J; bases not matched to a gene: 5. The CDR3 nucleotides read TGTGCCATCAGTGAGTCTGGACTAGCCGGTGAGCAGTACTTC. Translation gives CAISESGLAGEQYF.

The chain has TRBV6-5 and TRBJ2-2; D is unclear. V shed 2 bases and J shed 4 bases, with 5 bases lying between them. Germline CDR1 MNHEY, CDR2 SVGAGI. CDR3 length: 13 residues. In DNA form, the CDR3 reads TGTGCCAGCAGTTACGAAGGCACCGGGGAGCTGTTTTTT. Protein: CASSYEGTGELFF.

The V call is TRBV18, the J call TRBJ2-5; no reliable D call. The ends were cut back, 0 bases at V and 2 bases at J, with 16 bases in the middle. The CDR3 has 17 amino acids. Germline V gene sequence: CDR1 KGHSH, CDR2 LQKENI. The CDR3 spells CASSPPLRLSRQETQYF. The CDR3 coding sequence is TGTGCCAGCTCACCACCGTTAAGGCTCTCTCGTCAAGAGACCCAGTACTTC.

This clonotype was observed many times. This chain links TRBV28 with TRBJ2-1; D is possibly TRBD2 (5 bases). The V end lost 2 bases, the J end lost 2 bases, and 7 bases lay between the germline ends. CDR3 length: 14 residues. Germline lookup yields CDR1 MDHEN and CDR2 SYDVKM. DNA of the CDR3: TGTGCCAGCAGTTTAGAGGGAACCTACAATGAGCAGTTCTTC. Translation gives CASSLEGTYNEQFF.

This clonotype was detected ten times or more. The chain combines TRBV2 with TRBJ2-2; D ambiguous. The germline V gene encodes CDR1 SNHLY and CDR2 FYNNEI. V lost 4 bases and J 1 base, leaving 7 bases between the germline ends. The CDR3 is made up of 14 amino acids. CDR3 sequence: CASSAKGNTGELFF. The CDR3 coding sequence is TGTGCCAGCAGTGCAAAGGGGAACACCGGGGAGCTGTTTTTT. The full variable domain, in which reference TRBV2 and TRBJ2-2 provide the parts outside the CDR3, is EPEVTQTPSHQVTQMGQEVILRCVPISNHLYFYWYRQILGQKVEFLVSFYNNEISEKSEIFDDQFSVERPDGSNFTLKIRSTKLEDSAMYFCASSAKGNTGELFFGEGSRLTVL.

This clonotype has a handful of counts. This chain connects TRBV6-5 to TRBJ2-7; 8 bases line up with TRBD1. Trimming cost V 4 bases and J 11 bases; bases outside gene matches: 4. Germline CDR1 MNHEY, CDR2 SVGAGI. CDR3 length: 11 residues. CDR3: CASSSTGEEYF. The CDR3 DNA reads as TGTGCCAGCAGTTCGACAGGGGAGGAGTACTTC.

This clonotype was counted at least ten times. The chain is built from TRBV7-8 and TRBJ2-7, with 7 nucleotides matching TRBD1. This CDR3 spans 13 amino acids. Unmatched junction bases numbered 3, after V lost 3 bases and J lost 4 bases. CDR1 is SGHVS and CDR2 is FQNEAQ in the germline V gene. CDR3 protein: CASSFYRGYEQYF. The CDR3, as DNA: TGTGCCAGCAGCTTCTACAGGGGATACGAGCAGTACTTC.

This clonotype has a handful of counts. This chain uses TRBV10-3 with TRBJ2-1; 9 bases agree with TRBD2. V was clipped by 4 bases and J by 2 bases; unmatched bases: 3. From germline, CDR1 is ENHRY and CDR2 SYGVKD. The CDR3 is made up of 15 amino acids. The CDR3 is CAISGLAGPYNEQFF. CDR3 coding DNA: TGTGCCATCAGTGGTCTAGCGGGACCCTACAATGAGCAGTTCTTC.